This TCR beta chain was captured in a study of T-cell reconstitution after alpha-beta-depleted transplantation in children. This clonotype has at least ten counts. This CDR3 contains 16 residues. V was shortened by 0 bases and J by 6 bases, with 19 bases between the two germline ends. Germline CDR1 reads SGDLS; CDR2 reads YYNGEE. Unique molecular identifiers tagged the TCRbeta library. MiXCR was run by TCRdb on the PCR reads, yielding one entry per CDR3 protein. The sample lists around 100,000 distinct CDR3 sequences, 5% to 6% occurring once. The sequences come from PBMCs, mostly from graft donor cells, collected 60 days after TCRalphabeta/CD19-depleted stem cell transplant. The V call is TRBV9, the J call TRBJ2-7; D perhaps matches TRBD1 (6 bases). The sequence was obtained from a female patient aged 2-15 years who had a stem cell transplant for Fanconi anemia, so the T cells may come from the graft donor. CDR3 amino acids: CASSVGGHSGTREQYF. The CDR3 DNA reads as TGTGCCAGCAGCGTAGGGGGACACTCTGGGACGCGCGAGCAGTACTTC.